This T cell receptor beta chain comes out of a study of siplizumab effects on memory and regulatory T cells. Sequencing was performed with immunoSEQ multiplex PCR; in TCRdb, only in-frame clones are kept and a portion is missing. The sample lists some 100,000 clones; about 92% were seen once. Comment on this clone: Antigen: not known.

Germline CDR1 and CDR2: SGHNT and YYREEE (reference sequence). Trimming pared 0 bases from V and 4 bases from J, leaving 7 bases between. This CDR3 is 13 amino acids long. Study-level points and caveats: Significantly reduced by siplizumab was the cumulative frequency of alloreactive sequences, namely those traceable to unstimulated CD4+ memory cells. Controls showed an average of around 30% Treg-derived mappable alloreactive CD4+ clones, while siplizumab showed under 80%. The authors did not confirm suppressive function in proliferating Tregs from siplizumab cultures.

The sequenced material came from Tregs sorted from blood. The rearrangement uses TRBV5-4 and TRBJ1-2, with D unresolved. The sequence derives from a human donor in good health. CDR3 residues: CASSLAGFYGYTF. The CDR3 DNA reads TGTGCCAGCAGCTTGGCCGGCTTCTATGGCTACACCTTC.